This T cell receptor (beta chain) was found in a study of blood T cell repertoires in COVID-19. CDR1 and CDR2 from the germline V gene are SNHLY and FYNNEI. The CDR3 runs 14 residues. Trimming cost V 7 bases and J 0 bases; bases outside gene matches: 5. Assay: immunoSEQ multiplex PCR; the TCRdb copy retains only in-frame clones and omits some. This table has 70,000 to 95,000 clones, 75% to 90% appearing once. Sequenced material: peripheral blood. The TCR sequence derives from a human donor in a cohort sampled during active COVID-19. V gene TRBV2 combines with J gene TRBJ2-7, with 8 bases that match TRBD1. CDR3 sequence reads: CASKTGALSYEQYF. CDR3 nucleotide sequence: TGTGCCAGCAAGACAGGGGCCCTCTCCTACGAGCAGTACTTC.